A single sample is the source of the 26 T cell receptor beta chains below, sequenced in a study of shared clonotypes between healthy human individuals. Here immunoSEQ multiplex PCR was the method, and the copy in TCRdb shows in-frame clones only, minus some. The sample yields some 680,000 clones, 73% seen once. Input material: memory CD4+ T cells sorted from blood. Subset specified: CD45RA-negative fraction. These receptors all come from a young woman in good health.

This rearrangement joins TRBV30 to TRBJ1-5; TRBD1 matches at 12 bases. The junction had 15 bases not matched to a gene; V was cut back by 2 bases and J by 7 bases. The CDR3 loop spans 18 amino acids. Germline lookup yields CDR1 GTSNPN and CDR2 SVGIG (reference sequence). This chain's CDR3 is CAWSKPGQGAPTRQPQHF. The CDR3 DNA follows: TGTGCCTGGAGTAAACCGGGACAGGGGGCCCCGACACGGCAGCCCCAGCATTTT.

This clone was seen ten or more times. Other nucleotide sequences from this sample produce the same CDR3. The V and J genes are TRBV28 and TRBJ1-3; no clear D. Germline V gene sequence: CDR1 MDHEN, CDR2 SYDVKM. There are 13 residues in the CDR3. V was trimmed by 3 bases and J by 4 bases, leaving 7 bases between them. CDR3 bases: TGTGCCAGCAGTTTGTTCACCGGAAACACCATATATTTT. This sequence encodes CASSLFTGNTIYF.

J is TRBJ2-7 and V is TRBV10-3; 15 nucleotides align to TRBD2. This CDR3 is built from 15 residues. Germline V gene sequence: CDR1 ENHRY, CDR2 SYGVKD. With V trimmed by 7 bases and J by 4 bases, 5 bases remained unmatched. The CDR3 here is CAITEGLAGGYEQYF. The CDR3 DNA sequence: TGTGCCATCACCGAGGGACTAGCGGGAGGTTACGAGCAGTACTTC.

The V and J genes are TRBV15 and TRBJ2-5; D is unresolved. The V gene's germline CDR1 is LNHNV and CDR2 YYDKDF (reference sequence). The CDR3 length is 11 residues. V gave up 1 base and J gave up 4 bases, with 1 base separating them. CDR3 nucleotide sequence: TGTGCCACCAGCAGAGGAGAGACCCAGTACTTC. Translated, it gives CATSRGETQYF.

This chain joins TRBV15 and TRBJ2-3, with 9 bases identical to TRBD2. The germline gives CDR1 LNHNV, CDR2 YYDKDF (reference sequence). Trimming at V came to 0 bases and at J to 0 bases, leaving 4 bases not matched to a gene. The CDR3 is 17 amino acids. The CDR3 DNA reads TGTGCCACCAGCAGAGAGGCGACTAGCGGAAGCACAGATACGCAGTATTTT. Residues: CATSREATSGSTDTQYF.

This clone has only a few counts. The same CDR3 can be traced to other DNA sequences in this sample. The rearrangement joins TRBV28 to TRBJ2-1; 9 bases line up with TRBD2. Germline loops: CDR1 MDHEN, CDR2 SYDVKM. The CDR3 loop spans 15 amino acids. With V trimmed by 6 bases and J by 4 bases, 7 bases remained unmatched. The CDR3 DNA reads TGTGCCAGCAGGTTGACTAGCGGTTCTTACAATGAGCAGTTCTTC. This gives the protein CASRLTSGSYNEQFF.

Concerning this clone: The identical CDR3 is also encoded by other nucleotide sequences in the sample. The rearrangement joins TRBV13 to TRBJ1-1; 7 bases agree with TRBD1. Trimming removed 3 bases from V and 2 bases from J; junction bases left unmatched: 6. The CDR3 sequence is 15 residues long. From germline, CDR1 is PRHDT and CDR2 FYEKMQ (reference sequence). The CDR3 DNA is TGTGCCAGCAGCTTCGAGGGACAGCTTAACACTGAAGCTTTCTTT. Residues: CASSFEGQLNTEAFF. The whole variable domain, filled in from reference TRBV13 and TRBJ1-1, reads AAGVIQSPRHLIKEKRETATLKCYPIPRHDTVYWYQQGPGQDPQFLISFYEKMQSDKGSIPDRFSAQQFSDYHSELNMSSLELGDSALYFCASSFEGQLNTEAFFGQGTRLTVV.

This rearrangement joins TRBV20-1 to TRBJ2-3, with D hard to call. Germline V lookup: CDR1 DFQATT, CDR2 SNEGSKA (reference sequence). This CDR3 is 11 amino acids long. V was shortened by 6 bases and J by 2 bases, with 6 bases between the two germline ends. CDR3 coding DNA: TGCAGTGCCTTTCTCACAGATACGCAGTATTTT. Its protein product is CSAFLTDTQYF.

The DNA of the CDR3 is TGTGCCAGTTCAACGGGACAGGGGGTCGAGGAGACCCAGTACTTC. Encoded protein: CASSTGQGVEETQYF. J is TRBJ2-5 and V is TRBV7-9, with 11 bases that match TRBD1. The V and J ends lost 9 bases and 5 bases, in that order; junction bases with no gene match: 11. Germline CDR1 reads SEHNR; CDR2 reads FQNEAQ (reference sequence). The CDR3 spans 15 residues.

The chain combines TRBV2 with TRBJ1-2; 9 nucleotides line up with TRBD1. This CDR3 comprises 13 residues. The ends lost 4 bases at V and 8 bases at J; junction bases unmatched: 5. Germline CDR1 is SNHLY and CDR2 is FYNNEI. CDR3 protein: CASSGDRDRGYTF. The CDR3 coding sequence is TGTGCCAGCAGTGGGGACAGGGATAGAGGCTACACCTTC.

The chain combines TRBV28 with TRBJ2-2, with TRBD2 matching over 8 bases. The CDR3 length is 19 residues. Unmatched junction bases numbered 20, after V lost 6 bases and J lost 5 bases. Germline V gives CDR1 MDHEN, CDR2 SYDVKM. The CDR3 nucleotides are TGTGCCAGCAGCCACGACAGTTTTAGCGGGACCTCCGGGACCGGGGAGCTGTTTTTT. Translation: CASSHDSFSGTSGTGELFF.

The chain has TRBV25-1 and TRBJ1-5; perhaps TRBD1 as D (5 bases). This CDR3 comprises 16 residues. The V and J ends lost 3 bases and 6 bases respectively, with 18 bases between them. In germline, CDR1 is MGHDK, CDR2 SYGVNS. The CDR3 here is CASSDSPQGSAQPQHF. DNA for the CDR3: TGTGCCAGCAGTGACTCTCCCCAGGGATCAGCTCAGCCCCAGCATTTT.

J is TRBJ2-1 and V is TRBV6-5; maybe TRBD2 (5 bases). This CDR3 comprises 14 residues. Deletions cut 0 bases from V and 5 bases from J, with 8 bases between. From germline, CDR1 is MNHEY and CDR2 SVGAGI. The CDR3 nucleotides are TGTGCCAGCAGTTACTCCCAAGCGGACAATGAGCAGTTCTTC. Translated: CASSYSQADNEQFF.

The chain employs TRBV19 and TRBJ1-3; D perhaps matches TRBD1 (6 bases). This CDR3 region has 15 residues. Trimming took 3 bases from V and 0 from J, leaving 9 bases between them. The germline V gene has CDR1 LNHDA and CDR2 SQIVND (reference sequence). The CDR3 DNA reads as TGTGCCAGTAGTATTGTGGGGGCCTCTGGAAACACCATATATTTT. This encodes CASSIVGASGNTIYF.

The rearrangement links TRBV12-1 to TRBJ1-5. TRBV12-1 is an annotated pseudogene. The CDR3 covers 13 residues. CDR3 residues: CASSRDFNQPQHF. As DNA, the CDR3 is TGTGCCAGCAGTCGGGACTTTAATCAGCCCCAGCATTTT.

J is TRBJ1-4 and V is TRBV28; 9 bases are shared with TRBD1. V was clipped by 3 bases and J by 10 bases; unmatched bases: 9. This CDR3 has 15 amino acids. Germline CDR1 reads MDHEN; CDR2 reads SYDVKM. The DNA of the CDR3 is TGTGCCAGCAGTTTCCCCGGACAGGGGAGCGGAAAACTGTTTTTT. It codes for CASSFPGQGSGKLFF. The full variable domain, in which reference TRBV28 and TRBJ1-4 provide the parts outside the CDR3, is DVKVTQSSRYLVKRTGEKVFLECVQDMDHENMFWYRQDPGLGLRLIYFSYDVKMKEKGDIPEGYSVSREKKERFSLILESASTNQTSMYLCASSFPGQGSGKLFFGSGTQLSVL.

This clone was recorded only once. The same CDR3 also results from other DNA sequences found in this sample. The rearrangement uses TRBV5-1 and TRBJ2-1, with 8 bases aligning to TRBD2. Per the germline V gene, CDR1 is SGHRS and CDR2 is YFSETQ. The trim removed 1 base at V and 4 bases at J, leaving 4 bases unmatched. The CDR3 length is 15 residues. This chain's CDR3 is CASSLSSSGYNEQFF. In DNA form, the CDR3 reads TGCGCCAGCAGCTTGTCCTCTAGCGGGTACAATGAGCAGTTCTTC.

This clone came up a few times. The chain recombines TRBV19 with TRBJ2-3; no clear D. This CDR3 comprises 14 residues. Trimming took 4 bases from V and 1 from J, leaving 9 bases between them. Germline V CDR1 and CDR2: LNHDA, SQIVND (reference sequence). The CDR3 protein is CASSTAGRTDTQYF. CDR3 sequence (DNA): TGTGCCAGTAGTACCGCCGGCCGCACAGATACGCAGTATTTT.

V gene TRBV7-3 combines with J gene TRBJ1-2; TRBD1 aligns across 8 bases. Germline CDR1 and CDR2: SGHTA and FQGTGA. The J segment lost 5 bases and the V segment lost 5 bases, leaving 4 bases of the junction unmatched. The length of the CDR3 is 13 residues. CDR3 amino acids: CASSAGQGYGYTF. DNA for the CDR3: TGTGCCAGCAGCGCCGGACAGGGATATGGCTACACCTTC.

This chain uses TRBV9 with TRBJ2-6; D ambiguous. V lost 10 bases and J 0 bases, leaving 14 bases between the germline ends. This CDR3 region has 15 residues. Germline loops: CDR1 SGDLS, CDR2 YYNGEE. The CDR3 region is CAHRDTHSGANVLTF. The CDR3 DNA reads TGTGCCCACCGAGACACCCACTCTGGGGCCAACGTCCTGACTTTC.

The V and J genes are TRBV21-1 and TRBJ2-2; the tabulated D call, TRBD1, remains unverified against the DNA. TRBV21-1 is a listed pseudogene. This CDR3 comprises 17 residues. CDR3 nucleotide sequence: TGTGCCAGCAGCAAACGACAGGGGACCCTGAACACCGGGGAGCTGTTTTTT. Translation gives CASSKRQGTLNTGELFF.

With respect to this clone: The sample has other DNA sequences that encode this CDR3 too. The J gene is TRBJ2-2, the V gene TRBV16; D unresolved. Trimming cost V 4 bases and J 5 bases, with 8 bases left between them. The CDR3 extends over 13 amino acids. Germline-derived CDR1 and CDR2 are KGHSY and FQNENV. The CDR3 region is CASSPDRTGELFF. The CDR3 DNA follows: TGTGCCAGCAGCCCAGATAGAACCGGGGAGCTGTTTTTT.

The chain is built from TRBV6-1 and TRBJ1-1; D unclear. The germline V gene encodes CDR1 MNHNS and CDR2 SASEGT. V was cut by 7 bases and J by 5 bases, with 14 bases left in between. The CDR3 contains 13 residues. The CDR3 spells CASTLWEGTEAFF. CDR3 coding DNA: TGTGCCAGCACCCTATGGGAAGGGACTGAAGCTTTCTTT.

The chain recombines TRBV6-6 with TRBJ1-5, with 7 positions matching TRBD1. The CDR3 extends over 15 amino acids. The germline CDR1 and CDR2 sequences are MNHNY and SVGAGI (reference sequence). Losses at the gene ends were 5 bases for V and 2 bases for J; bases not matched to a gene: 6. The CDR3 region has the DNA TGTGCCAGCAGTCCCCAGGGGGGGGGCAATCAGCCCCAGCATTTT. It encodes CASSPQGGGNQPQHF.

The chain links TRBV7-8 to TRBJ2-3; D perhaps matches TRBD2 (6 bases). V gave up 3 bases and J gave up 0 bases, with 13 bases separating them. This CDR3 has 16 residues. CDR1 SGHVS and CDR2 FQNEAQ come from the germline V gene. The DNA of the CDR3 is TGTGCCAGCAGCTTCCGGGACTGGACTAGCACAGATACGCAGTATTTT. It translates to CASSFRDWTSTDTQYF.

This chain connects TRBV7-2 to TRBJ2-5, with D maybe TRBD2 (6 bases). The CDR3 loop spans 16 amino acids. Between the trimmed V and J ends, which lost 5 bases and 1 base, there was a span of 17 bases. Germline V gene data show CDR1 as SGHTA and CDR2 as FQGNSA. The CDR3 region is CASSPLGAGIQETQYF. The CDR3 region has the DNA TGTGCCAGCAGCCCCCTCGGGGCGGGAATCCAAGAGACCCAGTACTTC.